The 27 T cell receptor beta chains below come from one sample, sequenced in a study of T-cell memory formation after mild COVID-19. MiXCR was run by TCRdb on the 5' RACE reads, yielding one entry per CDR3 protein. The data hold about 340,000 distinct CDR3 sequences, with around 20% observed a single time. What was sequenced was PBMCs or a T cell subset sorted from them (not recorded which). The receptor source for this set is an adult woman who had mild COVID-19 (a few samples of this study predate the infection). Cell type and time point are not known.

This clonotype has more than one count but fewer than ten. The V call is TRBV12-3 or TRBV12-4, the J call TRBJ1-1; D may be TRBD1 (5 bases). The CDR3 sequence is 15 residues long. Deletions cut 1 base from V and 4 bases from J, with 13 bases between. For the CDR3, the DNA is TGTGCCAGCAGTTTAGGGTATTCCGGGGGCACTGAAGCTTTCTTT. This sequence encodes CASSLGYSGGTEAFF.

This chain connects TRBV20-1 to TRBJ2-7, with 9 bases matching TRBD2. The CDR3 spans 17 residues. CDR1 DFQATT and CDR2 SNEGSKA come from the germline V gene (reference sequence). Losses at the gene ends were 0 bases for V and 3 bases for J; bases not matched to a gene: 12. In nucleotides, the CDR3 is TGCAGTGCTAGAGATAGGCTAGCGGGGTCTTGGTTCTACGAGCAGTACTTC. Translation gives CSARDRLAGSWFYEQYF.

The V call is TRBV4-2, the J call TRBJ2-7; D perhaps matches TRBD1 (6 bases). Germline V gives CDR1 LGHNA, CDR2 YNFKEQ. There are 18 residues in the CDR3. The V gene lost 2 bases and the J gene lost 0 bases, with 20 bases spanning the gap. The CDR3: CASSQRPDQGSSSYEQYF. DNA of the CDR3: TGTGCCAGCAGCCAAAGGCCAGATCAGGGGTCCAGCTCCTACGAGCAGTACTTC.

The CDR3 coding sequence is TGTGCCAGCAGTTCCGGGACAGGGACCTTTGGGTATGGCTACACCTTC. This gives the protein CASSSGTGTFGYGYTF. The chain employs TRBV6-5 and TRBJ1-2; 9 nucleotides agree with TRBD1. This CDR3 is 16 amino acids long. The trim removed 4 bases at V and 5 bases at J, leaving 11 bases unmatched. Germline CDR1 reads MNHEY; CDR2 reads SVGAGI.

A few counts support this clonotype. CDR3 sequence reads: CASSQDLSRYNEQFF. For the CDR3, the DNA is TGCGCCAGCAGCCAAGATTTAAGTAGATACAATGAGCAGTTCTTC. The chain is built from TRBV4-3 and TRBJ2-1; the D is unclear. The CDR3 has 15 residues. The V gene's germline CDR1 is LGHNA and CDR2 YSLEER. Trimming shortened V by 0 bases and J by 4 bases, and 10 bases separated the two germline ends.

CDR3 loop: CASSSPGLSKLFF. Here the CDR3 DNA reads TGTGCCAGCAGCTCCCCGGGCCTAAGTAAACTGTTTTTT. The chain combines TRBV11-2 with TRBJ1-4, with D hard to call. This CDR3 has 13 amino acids. Trimming cost V 4 bases and J 11 bases, with 14 bases left between them. CDR1 is SGHAT, CDR2 FQNNGV, per germline. Combining the CDR3 with reference TRBV11-2 and TRBJ1-4 gives the whole variable domain EAGVAQSPRYKIIEKRQSVAFWCNPISGHATLYWYQQILGQGPKLLIQFQNNGVVDDSQLPKDRFSAERLKGVDSTLKIQPAKLEDSAVYLCASSSPGLSKLFFGSGTQLSVL.

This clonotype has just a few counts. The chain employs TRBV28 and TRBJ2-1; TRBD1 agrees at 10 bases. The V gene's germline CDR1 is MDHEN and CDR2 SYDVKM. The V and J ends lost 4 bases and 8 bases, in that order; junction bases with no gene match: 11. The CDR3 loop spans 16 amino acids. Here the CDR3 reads CASSSAGTGDWDEQFF. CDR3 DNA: TGTGCCAGCAGTTCCGCCGGGACAGGGGATTGGGATGAGCAGTTCTTC.

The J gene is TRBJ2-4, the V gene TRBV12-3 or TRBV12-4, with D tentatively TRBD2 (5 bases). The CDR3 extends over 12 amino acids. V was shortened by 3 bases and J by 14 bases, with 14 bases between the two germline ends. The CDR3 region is CASSLSPGSKYF. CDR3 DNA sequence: TGTGCCAGCAGTTTGAGCCCGGGGTCGAAGTACTTC.

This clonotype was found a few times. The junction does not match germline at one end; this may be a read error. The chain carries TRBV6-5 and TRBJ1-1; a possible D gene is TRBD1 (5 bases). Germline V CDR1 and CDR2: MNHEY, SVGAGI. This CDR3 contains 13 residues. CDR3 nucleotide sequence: TGTGCCAGCAGCCCCTCTGGGGGACCTGAGGCTTTCTTT. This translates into CASSPSGGPEAFF.

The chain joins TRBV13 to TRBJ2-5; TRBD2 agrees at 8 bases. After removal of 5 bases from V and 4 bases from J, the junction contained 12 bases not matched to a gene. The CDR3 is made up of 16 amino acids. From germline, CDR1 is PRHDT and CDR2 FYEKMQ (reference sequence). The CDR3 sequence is CASSPPERGFGETQYF. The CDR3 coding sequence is TGTGCCAGCAGCCCGCCGGAGCGGGGGTTCGGAGAGACCCAGTACTTC.

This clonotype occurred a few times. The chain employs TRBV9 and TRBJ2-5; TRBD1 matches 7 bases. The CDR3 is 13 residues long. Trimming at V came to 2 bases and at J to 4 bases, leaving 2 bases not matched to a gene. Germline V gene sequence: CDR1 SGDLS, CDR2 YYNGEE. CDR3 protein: CASSVTGRETQYF. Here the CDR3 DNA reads TGTGCCAGCAGCGTGACAGGGAGAGAGACCCAGTACTTC. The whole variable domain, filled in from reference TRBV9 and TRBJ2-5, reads DSGVTQTPKHLITATGQRVTLRCSPRSGDLSVYWYQQSLDQGLQFLIQYYNGEERAKGNILERFSAQQFPDLHSELNLSSLELGDSALYFCASSVTGRETQYFGPGTRLLVL.

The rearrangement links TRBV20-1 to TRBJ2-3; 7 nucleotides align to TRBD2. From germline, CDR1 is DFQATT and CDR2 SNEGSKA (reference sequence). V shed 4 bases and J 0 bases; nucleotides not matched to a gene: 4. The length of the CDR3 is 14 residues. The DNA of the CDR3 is TGCAGTGCTATGGGAGCGGGGAGCACAGATACGCAGTATTTT. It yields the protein CSAMGAGSTDTQYF.

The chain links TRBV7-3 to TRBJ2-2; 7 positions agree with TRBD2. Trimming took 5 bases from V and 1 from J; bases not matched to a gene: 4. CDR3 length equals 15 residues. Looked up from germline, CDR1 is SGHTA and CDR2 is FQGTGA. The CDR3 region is CASSITGGNTGELFF. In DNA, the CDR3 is TGTGCCAGCAGCATTACGGGGGGGAACACCGGGGAGCTGTTTTTT.

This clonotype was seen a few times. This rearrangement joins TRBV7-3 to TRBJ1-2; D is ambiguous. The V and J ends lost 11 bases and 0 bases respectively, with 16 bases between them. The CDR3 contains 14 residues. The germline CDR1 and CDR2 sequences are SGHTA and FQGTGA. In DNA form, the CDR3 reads TGTGCCCGCGAAAGTCTACAGCCTAACTATGGCTACACCTTC. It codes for CARESLQPNYGYTF.

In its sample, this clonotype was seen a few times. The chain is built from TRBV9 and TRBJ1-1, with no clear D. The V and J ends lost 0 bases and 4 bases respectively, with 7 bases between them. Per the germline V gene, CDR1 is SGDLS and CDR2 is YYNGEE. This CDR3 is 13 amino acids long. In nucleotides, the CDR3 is TGTGCCAGCAGCGTAGACAGTGCCACTGAAGCTTTCTTT. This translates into CASSVDSATEAFF.

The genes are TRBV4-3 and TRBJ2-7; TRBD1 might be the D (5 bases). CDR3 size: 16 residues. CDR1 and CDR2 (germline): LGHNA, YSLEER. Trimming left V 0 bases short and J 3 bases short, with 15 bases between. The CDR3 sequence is CASSQDRPGNFYEQYF. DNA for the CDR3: TGCGCCAGCAGCCAAGATCGGCCAGGGAATTTCTACGAGCAGTACTTC.

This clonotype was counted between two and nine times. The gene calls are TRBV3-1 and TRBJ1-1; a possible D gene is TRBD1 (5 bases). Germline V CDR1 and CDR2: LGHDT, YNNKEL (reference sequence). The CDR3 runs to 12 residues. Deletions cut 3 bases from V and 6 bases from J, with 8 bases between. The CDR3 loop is CASSQGVAEAFF. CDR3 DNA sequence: TGTGCCAGCAGCCAGGGGGTAGCTGAAGCTTTCTTT.

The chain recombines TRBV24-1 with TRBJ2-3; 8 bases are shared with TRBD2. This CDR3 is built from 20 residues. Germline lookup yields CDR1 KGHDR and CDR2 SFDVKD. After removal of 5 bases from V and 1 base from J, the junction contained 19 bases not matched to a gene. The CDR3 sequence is CATSAFRGSGRPRGTDTQYF. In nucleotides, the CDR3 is TGTGCCACCAGTGCCTTTCGAGGGAGCGGGAGACCGCGGGGCACAGATACGCAGTATTTT.

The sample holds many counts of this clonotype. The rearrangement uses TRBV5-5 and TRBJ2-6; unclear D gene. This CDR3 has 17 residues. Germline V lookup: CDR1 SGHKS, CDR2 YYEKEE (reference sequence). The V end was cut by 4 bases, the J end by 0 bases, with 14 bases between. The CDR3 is CASSLTRADSGANVLTF. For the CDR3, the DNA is TGTGCCAGCAGCCTGACCCGGGCCGACTCTGGGGCCAACGTCCTGACTTTC.

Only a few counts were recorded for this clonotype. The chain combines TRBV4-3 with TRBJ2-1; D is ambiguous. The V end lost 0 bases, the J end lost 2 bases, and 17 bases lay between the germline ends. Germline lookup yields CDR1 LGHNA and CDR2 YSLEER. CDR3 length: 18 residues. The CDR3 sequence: CASSQDWAEPITYNEQFF. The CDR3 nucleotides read TGCGCCAGCAGCCAAGATTGGGCAGAGCCAATAACCTACAATGAGCAGTTCTTC.

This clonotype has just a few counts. The CDR3 sequence is CASSYGLGTSSEQYF. CDR3 sequence (DNA): TGTGCCAGCAGTTACGGGTTAGGGACTAGCAGCGAGCAGTACTTC. The rearrangement uses TRBV6-5 and TRBJ2-7, with 9 positions matching TRBD2. This CDR3 has 15 residues. Germline CDR1 MNHEY, CDR2 SVGAGI. The junction had 8 bases not matched to a gene; V was cut back by 2 bases and J by 6 bases.

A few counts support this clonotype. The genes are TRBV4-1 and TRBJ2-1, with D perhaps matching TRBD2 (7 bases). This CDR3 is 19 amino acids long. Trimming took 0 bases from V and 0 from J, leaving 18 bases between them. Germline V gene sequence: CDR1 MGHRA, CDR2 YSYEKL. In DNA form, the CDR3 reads TGCGCCAGCAGCCAAGATAGCATTGGGGGGGCCAGCTCCTACAATGAGCAGTTCTTC. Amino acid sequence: CASSQDSIGGASSYNEQFF.

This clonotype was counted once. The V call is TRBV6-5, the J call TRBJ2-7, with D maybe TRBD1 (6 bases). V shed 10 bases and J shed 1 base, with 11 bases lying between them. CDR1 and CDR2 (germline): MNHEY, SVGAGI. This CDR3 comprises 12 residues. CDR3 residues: CATTGPSYEQYV. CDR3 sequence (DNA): TGTGCCACCACAGGGCCGTCCTACGAGCAGTACGTC.

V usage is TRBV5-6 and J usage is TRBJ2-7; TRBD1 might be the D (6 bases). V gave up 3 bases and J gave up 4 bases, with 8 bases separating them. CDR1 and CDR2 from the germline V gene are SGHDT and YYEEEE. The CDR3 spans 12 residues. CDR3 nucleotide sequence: TGTGCCAGCAGCTACACAGGGTACGAGCAGTACTTC. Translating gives CASSYTGYEQYF.

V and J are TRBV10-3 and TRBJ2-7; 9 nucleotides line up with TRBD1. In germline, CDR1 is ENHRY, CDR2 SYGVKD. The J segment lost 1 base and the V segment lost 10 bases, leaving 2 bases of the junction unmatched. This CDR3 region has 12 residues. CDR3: CATGQGSYEQYF. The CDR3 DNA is TGTGCCACCGGACAGGGGTCCTACGAGCAGTACTTC.

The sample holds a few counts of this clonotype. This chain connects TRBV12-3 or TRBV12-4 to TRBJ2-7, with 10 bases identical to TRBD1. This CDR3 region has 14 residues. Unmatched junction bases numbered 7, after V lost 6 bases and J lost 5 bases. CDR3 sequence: CASSRDRGRHEQYF. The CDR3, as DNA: TGTGCCAGCAGCCGGGACAGGGGTAGGCACGAGCAGTACTTC.

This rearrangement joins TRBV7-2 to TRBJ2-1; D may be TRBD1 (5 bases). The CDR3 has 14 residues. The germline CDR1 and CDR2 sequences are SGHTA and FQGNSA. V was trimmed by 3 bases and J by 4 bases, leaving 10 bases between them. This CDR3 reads CASSFGQGYNEQFF. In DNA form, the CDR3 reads TGTGCCAGCAGCTTCGGTCAGGGATACAATGAGCAGTTCTTC.